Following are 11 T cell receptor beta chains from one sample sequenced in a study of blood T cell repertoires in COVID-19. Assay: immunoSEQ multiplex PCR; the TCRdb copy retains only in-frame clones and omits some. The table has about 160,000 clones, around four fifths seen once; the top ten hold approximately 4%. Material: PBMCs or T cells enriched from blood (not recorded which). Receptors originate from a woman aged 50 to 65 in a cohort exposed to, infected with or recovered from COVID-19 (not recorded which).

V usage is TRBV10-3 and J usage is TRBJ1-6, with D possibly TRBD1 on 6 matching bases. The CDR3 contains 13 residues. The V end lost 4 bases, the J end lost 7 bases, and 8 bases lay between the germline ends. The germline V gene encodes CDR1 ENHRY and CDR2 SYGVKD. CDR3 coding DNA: TGTGCCATCAGTGGGACAGAAAATTCACCCCTCCACTTT. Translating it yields CAISGTENSPLHF.

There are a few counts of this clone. The CDR3 DNA reads as TGTGCCAGCAGCTCACAGGGGGCGGATGATGAGCAGTTCTTC. Amino acid sequence: CASSSQGADDEQFF. This chain connects TRBV7-6 to TRBJ2-1, with TRBD1 identical over 9 bases. Germline-derived CDR1 and CDR2 are SGHVS and FNYEAQ. Trimming took 4 bases from V and 8 from J; bases not matched to a gene: 6. The CDR3 sequence is 14 residues long.

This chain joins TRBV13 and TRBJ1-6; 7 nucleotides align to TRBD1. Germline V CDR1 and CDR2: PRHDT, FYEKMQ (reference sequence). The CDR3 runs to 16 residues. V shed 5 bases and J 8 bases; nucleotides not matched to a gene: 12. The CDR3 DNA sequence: TGTGCCAGCAGCCCGGGACAGAGTAAGACTTATTCACCCCTCCACTTT. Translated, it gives CASSPGQSKTYSPLHF.

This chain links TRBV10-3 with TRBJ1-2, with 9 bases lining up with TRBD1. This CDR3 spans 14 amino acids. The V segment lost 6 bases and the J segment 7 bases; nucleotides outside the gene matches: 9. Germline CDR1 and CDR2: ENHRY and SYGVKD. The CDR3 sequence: CAISFSGTGFGYTF. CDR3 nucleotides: TGTGCCATCAGCTTTTCCGGGACAGGGTTTGGCTACACCTTC.

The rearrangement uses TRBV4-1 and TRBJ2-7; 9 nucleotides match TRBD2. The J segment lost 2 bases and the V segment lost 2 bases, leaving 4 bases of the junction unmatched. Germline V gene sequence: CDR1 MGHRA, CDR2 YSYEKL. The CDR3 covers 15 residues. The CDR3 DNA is TGCGCCAGCAGCCAACTAGCGGGGTGGGCCTACGAGCAGTACTTC. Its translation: CASSQLAGWAYEQYF.

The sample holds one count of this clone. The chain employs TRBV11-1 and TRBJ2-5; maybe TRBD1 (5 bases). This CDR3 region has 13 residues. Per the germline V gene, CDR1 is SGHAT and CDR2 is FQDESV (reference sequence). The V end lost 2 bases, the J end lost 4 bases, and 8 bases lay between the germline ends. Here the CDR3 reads CASSLQGRETQYF. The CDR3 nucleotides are TGTGCCAGCAGCTTACAGGGTAGAGAGACCCAGTACTTC.

CDR3 sequence: CAISAGSTNEKLFF. The CDR3 nucleotides read TGTGCCATCAGTGCAGGTTCAACTAATGAAAAACTGTTTTTT. The J gene is TRBJ1-4, the V gene TRBV10-3, with D unresolved. Trimming removed 4 bases from V and 0 bases from J, with 6 bases in between. The CDR3 spans 14 residues. Germline V gene data show CDR1 as ENHRY and CDR2 as SYGVKD.

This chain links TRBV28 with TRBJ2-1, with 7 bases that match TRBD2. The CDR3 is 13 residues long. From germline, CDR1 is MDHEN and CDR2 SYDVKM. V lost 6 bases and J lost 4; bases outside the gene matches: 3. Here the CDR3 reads CASRRDYYNEQFF. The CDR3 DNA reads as TGTGCCAGCAGGCGGGACTATTACAATGAGCAGTTCTTC.

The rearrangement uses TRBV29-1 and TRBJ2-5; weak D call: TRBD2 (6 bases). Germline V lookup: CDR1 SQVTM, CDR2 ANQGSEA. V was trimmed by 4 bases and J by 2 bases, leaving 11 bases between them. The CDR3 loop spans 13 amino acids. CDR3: CSVVPSDQETQYF. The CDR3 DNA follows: TGCAGCGTTGTGCCTAGCGATCAAGAGACCCAGTACTTC.

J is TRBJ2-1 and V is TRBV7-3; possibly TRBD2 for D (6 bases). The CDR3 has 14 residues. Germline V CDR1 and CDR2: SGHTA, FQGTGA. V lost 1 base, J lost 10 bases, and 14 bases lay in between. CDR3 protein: CASSLRDSPFEQFF. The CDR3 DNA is TGTGCCAGCAGCTTAAGGGACTCCCCCTTCGAGCAGTTCTTC.

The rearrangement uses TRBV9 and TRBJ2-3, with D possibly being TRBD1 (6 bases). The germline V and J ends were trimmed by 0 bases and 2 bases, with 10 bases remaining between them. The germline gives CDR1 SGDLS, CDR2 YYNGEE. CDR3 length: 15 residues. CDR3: CASSVGTVPTDTQYF. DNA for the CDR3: TGTGCCAGCAGCGTAGGGACAGTTCCCACAGATACGCAGTATTTT.